The rows below give T cell receptor beta chains drawn from one sample of a study of blood T cell repertoires in COVID-19. Clones were sequenced by immunoSEQ multiplex PCR, and TCRdb holds only the in-frame ones, with some missing. The table has about 76,000 clones, around 82% seen once. The specimen sequenced was peripheral blood. The receptors shown here come from a human donor in a cohort sampled during active COVID-19. Both conserved end residues are part of each CDR3. A D gene is named only where the DNA matches it firmly. Clone size, where shown, is once, few, many, or a class for clones that have expanded.

d_call	clone_size	v_call	j_call	cdr3_length	cdr3_aa	cdr3_nt
-	-	TRBV5-1	TRBJ1-4	13	CASSLQTGEKLFF	TGCGCCAGCAGCCTCCAGACCGGGGAAAAACTGTTTTTT
-	once	TRBV3-1/TRBV3-2	TRBJ1-4	14	CASSQGTITEKLFF	TGTGCCAGCAGCCAAGGAACAATCACTGAAAAACTGTTTTTT
TRBD2	few	TRBV2	TRBJ2-4	18	CASKGIPSGSRAKNIQYF	TGTGCCAGCAAAGGGATCCCTAGCGGGAGTCGAGCCAAAAACATTCAGTACTTC
-	-	TRBV21-1	TRBJ1-1	15	CASSKCQNSGTEAFF	TGTGCCAGCAGCAAATGTCAGAATTCTGGCACTGAAGCTTTCTTT
-	-	TRBV18	TRBJ2-7	15	CASSPPASKSYEQYF	TGTGCCAGCTCTCCTCCGGCTAGCAAATCCTACGAGCAGTACTTC
-	-	TRBV27	TRBJ2-5	13	CASSLNYPGTQYF	TGTGCCAGCAGTTTAAATTACCCCGGGACCCAGTACTTC
TRBD2	-	TRBV28	TRBJ2-7	13	CASSLGGRYEQYF	TGTGCCAGCAGTTTAGGCGGGAGGTACGAGCAGTACTTC
-	-	TRBV21-1	TRBJ2-3	16	CASLWETHILTDTQYF	TGTGCCTCCCTTTGGGAGACCCACATACTCACAGATACGCAGTATTTT
TRBD1	-	TRBV4-2	TRBJ1-6	20	CASSQITGTGQGRINSPLHF	TGTGCCAGCAGCCAAATCACCGGGACAGGACAAGGGCGAATTAATTCACCCCTCCACTTT
-	-	TRBV6-2/TRBV6-3	TRBJ2-7	13	CASSYIRGYEQYF	TGTGCCAGCAGTTATATAAGGGGCTACGAGCAGTACTTC
TRBD1	-	TRBV5-6	TRBJ1-5	15	CASSLGQGVNQPQHF	TGTGCCAGCAGCTTGGGACAGGGAGTCAATCAGCCCCAGCATTTT
-	-	TRBV3-1/TRBV3-2	TRBJ2-1	14	CASSPLGAYNEQFF	TGTGCCAGCAGCCCCTTGGGGGCGTACAATGAGCAGTTCTTC
-	-	TRBV28	TRBJ2-7	14	CASSQARAPYEQYF	TGTGCCAGCAGCCAAGCCAGAGCGCCCTACGAGCAGTACTTC
TRBD1	-	TRBV11-2	TRBJ1-1	17	CASSFPRTGAQDPEAFF	TGTGCCAGCAGCTTTCCCCGGACAGGGGCGCAGGACCCTGAAGCTTTCTTT
TRBD2	-	TRBV3-1/TRBV3-2	TRBJ2-5	17	CASSRTSGRARGETQYF	TGTGCCAGCAGTCGGACTAGCGGGAGGGCCAGGGGAGAGACCCAGTACTTC
-	-	TRBV5-8	TRBJ2-5	14	CASSLGLGQETQYF	TGTGCCAGCAGCTTGGGGCTCGGGCAAGAGACCCAGTACTTC
-	-	TRBV5-1	TRBJ2-1	14	CASSFLVAETKQFF	TGCGCCAGCAGCTTTCTTGTAGCGGAAACAAAGCAGTTCTTC
-	-	TRBV6-5	TRBJ2-7	12	CASGRTVYEQYF	TGTGCCAGCGGCCGGACAGTTTACGAGCAGTACTTC
-	-	TRBV19	TRBJ2-3	14	CASSIRWGADTQYF	TGTGCCAGTAGTATAAGGTGGGGGGCAGATACGCAGTATTTT
-	-	TRBV28	TRBJ1-1	14	CASRIPGGGGVAFF	TGTGCCAGCAGAATCCCCGGCGGGGGAGGGGTAGCTTTCTTT
TRBD2	-	TRBV28	TRBJ2-1	15	CASSPGLAPYNEQFF	TGTGCCAGCAGTCCCGGACTAGCTCCCTACAATGAGCAGTTCTTC
-	few	TRBV9	TRBJ2-7	13	CASSVDQSYEQYF	TGTGCCAGCAGCGTAGACCAGTCCTACGAGCAGTACTTC